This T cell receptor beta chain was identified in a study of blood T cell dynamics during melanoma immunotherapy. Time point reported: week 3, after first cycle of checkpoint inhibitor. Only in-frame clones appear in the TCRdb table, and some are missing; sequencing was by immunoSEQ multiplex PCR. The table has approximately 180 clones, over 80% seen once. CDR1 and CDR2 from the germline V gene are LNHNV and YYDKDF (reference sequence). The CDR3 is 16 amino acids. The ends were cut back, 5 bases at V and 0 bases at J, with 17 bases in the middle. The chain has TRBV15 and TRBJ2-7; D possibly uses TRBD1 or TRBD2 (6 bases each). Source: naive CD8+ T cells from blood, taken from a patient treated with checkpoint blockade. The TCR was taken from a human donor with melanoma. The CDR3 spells CATSSLGGASSYEQYF. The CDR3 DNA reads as TGTGCCACCAGCTCGTTGGGGGGCGCCAGCTCCTACGAGCAGTACTTC.